This T cell receptor (beta chain) was recorded in a study of blood T cell repertoires in COVID-19. Study context: COVID-19 samples collected from the United States, Italy and Spain covered acute and convalescent phases. T cells, B-cell-depleted T cells, or PBMCs supplied cDNA or gDNA.

Source study methods: Nucleated cell counts were estimated from reference gene primer amplification. Assay used: immunoSEQ multiplex PCR; TCRdb lists only in-frame clones, some missing. From that table come the V and J calls and clone size; the DNA was used to work out D and trimming. The table shows roughly 170,000 clones, with roughly nine tenths occurring only once. This clonotype was sampled from a man between 65 and 80 years old with active or convalescent COVID-19. Sequenced sample: peripheral blood.

CDR3 DNA sequence: TGCGCCAGCAGCCAGACCTCTGGGCGGGGGCTTACCTACGAGCAGTACTTC. Its protein is CASSQTSGRGLTYEQYF. The rearrangement uses TRBV4-3 and TRBJ2-7, with D perhaps matching TRBD2 (7 bases). CDR3 length: 17 amino acids. CDR1 and CDR2 (germline): LGHNA, YSLEER. Trimming cost V 3 bases and J 2 bases, with 20 bases left between them.